Listed below are T cell receptor beta chains from one sample, sequenced in a study of blood T cells in healthy people across ages. In TCRdb, the 5' RACE reads were re-called with MiXCR into one record per CDR3 protein. The sample lists about 1.8 million distinct CDR3 sequences, approximately 50% occurring once. The sequenced sample consisted of blood. Receptor source: a woman between 40 and 50 years old in good health. The CDR3 runs from the conserved cysteine through the conserved F or W. Fields, in order: V gene, D gene, clone size, J gene, CDR3 protein, CDR3 DNA. The D gene is left open where the match is weak. Size is omitted from some rows. Given values are once, few, many or a class for expanded clones.

>TRBV5-6|NA|NA|TRBJ2-1
CASSVGAEGPGPYNEQFF
TGTGCCAGCAGCGTGGGGGCGGAGGGGCCCGGGCCCTACAATGAGCAGTTCTTC
>TRBV24-1|TRBD1|NA|TRBJ2-3
CATGPTGGSRTDTQYF
TGTGCCACCGGTCCAACAGGGGGGTCTCGCACAGATACGCAGTATTTT
>TRBV6-6|NA|few|TRBJ2-1
CASSYRGSHEQFF
TGTGCCAGCAGTTACAGGGGGTCCCATGAGCAGTTCTTC
>TRBV7-2|NA|NA|TRBJ2-3
CASSETTSPGAQYF
TGTGCCAGCAGCGAAACTACTTCCCCCGGGGCGCAGTATTTT
>TRBV12-3/TRBV12-4|NA|NA|TRBJ2-7
CASSFAGRSYEQYF
TGTGCCAGCAGTTTCGCGGGCAGGAGCTACGAGCAGTACTTC
>TRBV5-1|TRBD2|NA|TRBJ2-1
CASSPTSGGAWEQFF
TGCGCCAGCAGCCCAACTAGCGGGGGGGCCTGGGAGCAGTTCTTC
>TRBV15|NA|NA|TRBJ2-5
CATSRVSTGQETQYF
TGTGCCACCAGCAGAGTCTCAACAGGTCAAGAGACCCAGTACTTC
>TRBV6-5|TRBD2|NA|TRBJ2-5
CASSSPSGGTQTQYF
TGTGCCAGCAGCTCCCCTAGCGGGGGCACGCAGACCCAGTACTTC
>TRBV5-1|NA|NA|TRBJ1-2
CASSSSGLRGYTF
TGCGCCAGCAGCTCTTCGGGACTTCGTGGCTACACCTTC
>TRBV6-5|NA|NA|TRBJ1-2
CASSYSVGEAYGYTF
TGTGCCAGCAGTTACTCGGTAGGGGAAGCCTATGGCTACACCTTC
>TRBV5-1|TRBD2|few|TRBJ2-5
CASSLDEAGVQETQYF
TGCGCCAGCAGCTTGGATGAAGCGGGGGTCCAAGAGACCCAGTACTTC
>TRBV7-9|NA|NA|TRBJ2-6
CAGSSHSGPGANVLTF
TGTGCCGGCAGCTCACACTCAGGTCCTGGGGCCAACGTCCTGACTTTC
>TRBV9|TRBD2|many|TRBJ2-3
CASSVAGGSTDTQYF
TGTGCCAGCAGCGTAGCGGGGGGGAGCACAGATACGCAGTATTTT
>TRBV5-1|NA|NA|TRBJ2-4
CASSGMAGGPKNIQYF
TGCGCCAGCAGCGGAATGGCCGGGGGTCCCAAAAACATTCAGTACTTC
>TRBV7-3|TRBD2|NA|TRBJ2-3
CASSPLSSGITDTQYF
TGTGCCAGCAGCCCCTTGTCTAGCGGGATAACAGATACGCAGTATTTT
>TRBV6-1|NA|NA|TRBJ1-5
CASTPGSFNQPQHF
TGTGCCAGCACCCCAGGGAGTTTCAATCAGCCCCAGCATTTT
>TRBV7-9|NA|NA|TRBJ2-7
CASSPRGLTYEQYF
TGTGCCAGCAGCCCCCGGGGGCTCACCTACGAGCAGTACTTC
>TRBV7-2|TRBD1|NA|TRBJ1-2
CASSPRGLGYGYTF
TGTGCCAGCAGCCCCAGGGGGCTCGGCTATGGCTACACCTTC
>TRBV4-3|TRBD2|few|TRBJ2-7
CASSQDLSGKGLLYEQYF
TGCGCCAGCAGCCAAGATCTATCCGGCAAGGGACTACTCTACGAGCAGTACTTC
>TRBV4-1|TRBD1|many|TRBJ2-7
CASRHGTGTYEQYF
TGCGCCAGCAGACATGGGACAGGGACCTACGAGCAGTACTTC
>TRBV7-2|NA|NA|TRBJ2-6
CASSYRPAGANVLTF
TGTGCCAGCAGCTATCGGCCCGCTGGGGCCAACGTCCTGACTTTC
>TRBV4-2|NA|few|TRBJ2-7
CASSQDQQGTTYEQYF
TGTGCCAGCAGCCAAGATCAACAGGGGACTACCTACGAGCAGTACTTC
>TRBV20-1|TRBD1|few|TRBJ1-2
CSAGQAYSRGYTF
TGCAGTGCCGGACAGGCTTACTCTAGAGGCTACACCTTC
>TRBV29-1|NA|NA|TRBJ1-1
CSVVRTEAFF
TGCAGCGTTGTTCGGACTGAAGCTTTCTTT
>TRBV20-1|NA|NA|TRBJ1-5
CSAREGRGYSNQPQHF
TGCAGTGCTAGAGAAGGCAGGGGATATAGCAATCAGCCCCAGCATTTT
>TRBV6-2/TRBV6-3|TRBD2|NA|TRBJ2-7
CASSLNVGLVLSYEQYF
TGTGCCAGCAGTTTGAACGTTGGACTAGTATTATCCTACGAGCAGTACTTC
>TRBV12-5|NA|NA|TRBJ1-1
CASGWGTTKAFF
TGTGCTAGTGGTTGGGGGACTACTAAAGCTTTCTTT
>TRBV25-1|TRBD1|few|TRBJ2-3
CASSARTGATDTQYF
TGTGCCAGCAGTGCTAGGACAGGAGCCACAGATACGCAGTATTTT
>TRBV29-1|NA|few|TRBJ1-2
CSSREGNYGYTF
TGCAGCTCCCGGGAAGGGAACTATGGCTACACCTTC
>TRBV6-1|NA|NA|TRBJ1-6
CASSEFPSPLHF
TGTGCCAGCAGTGAATTCCCTTCACCCCTCCACTTT
>TRBV6-2/TRBV6-3|TRBD1|few|TRBJ2-3
CASSYDAGGPTDTQYF
TGTGCCAGCAGTTACGACGCAGGGGGTCCCACAGATACGCAGTATTTT
>TRBV20-1|NA|NA|TRBJ2-2
CSARFGAGLNTGELFF
TGCAGTGCTAGATTTGGGGCGGGGCTAAACACCGGGGAGCTGTTTTTT
>TRBV5-1|TRBD1|NA|TRBJ2-7
CASSLPTGDYEQYF
TGCGCCAGCAGCTTACCTACAGGGGACTACGAGCAGTACTTC
>TRBV28|TRBD1|once|TRBJ2-1
CASSRQGARNEQFF
TGTGCCAGCAGTCGACAGGGGGCGAGGAATGAGCAGTTCTTC
>TRBV7-2|TRBD1|NA|TRBJ2-1
CASSFTLGTGNLGEQFF
TGTGCCAGCAGCTTCACCCTGGGGACAGGGAACCTCGGGGAGCAGTTCTTC
>TRBV20-1|NA|NA|TRBJ1-6
CSARDRQGSPSSYNSPLHF
TGCAGTGCTAGAGATCGGCAGGGTAGTCCTAGCTCCTATAATTCACCCCTCCACTTT
>TRBV20-1|TRBD2|NA|TRBJ2-1
CSARPLLAGVNEQFF
TGCAGTGCTAGACCTTTACTAGCGGGGGTCAATGAGCAGTTCTTC
>TRBV6-6|NA|once|TRBJ1-4
CASSDDALEKLFF
TGTGCCAGCAGTGACGACGCCTTAGAGAAACTGTTTTTT
>TRBV4-3|NA|NA|TRBJ2-7
CASSTIRAGNTEQYF
TGCGCCAGCAGCACTATCAGGGCGGGGAACACGGAGCAGTACTTC